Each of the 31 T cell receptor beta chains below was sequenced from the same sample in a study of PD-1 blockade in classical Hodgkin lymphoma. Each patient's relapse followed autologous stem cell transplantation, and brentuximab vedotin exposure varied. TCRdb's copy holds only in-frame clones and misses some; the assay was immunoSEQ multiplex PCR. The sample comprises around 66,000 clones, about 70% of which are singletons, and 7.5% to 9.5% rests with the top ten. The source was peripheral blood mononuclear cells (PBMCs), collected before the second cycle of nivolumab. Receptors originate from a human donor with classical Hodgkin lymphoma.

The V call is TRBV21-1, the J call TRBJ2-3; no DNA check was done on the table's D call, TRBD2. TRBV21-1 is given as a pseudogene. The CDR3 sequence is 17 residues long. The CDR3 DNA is TGTGCCAGCAGCTCCCGAAAGGGGACTAGCGGCACAGATACGCAGTATTTT. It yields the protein CASSSRKGTSGTDTQYF.

CDR3 bases: TGTGCCAGCAGTTCCGGGGGGGGATCTGGAAACACCATATATTTT. As protein: CASSSGGGSGNTIYF. The rearrangement uses TRBV2 and TRBJ1-3; D is possibly TRBD1 (5 bases). Germline-derived CDR1 and CDR2 are SNHLY and FYNNEI. The CDR3 is made up of 15 amino acids. Trimming shortened V by 5 bases and J by 1 base, and 12 bases separated the two germline ends.

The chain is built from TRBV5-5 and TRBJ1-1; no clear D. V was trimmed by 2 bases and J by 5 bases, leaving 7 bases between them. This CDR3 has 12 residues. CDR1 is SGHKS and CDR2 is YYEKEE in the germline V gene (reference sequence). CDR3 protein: CASSFAETEAFF. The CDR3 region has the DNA TGTGCCAGCAGCTTTGCTGAAACTGAAGCTTTCTTT. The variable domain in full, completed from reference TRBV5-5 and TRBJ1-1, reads DAGVTQSPTHLIKTRGQQVTLRCSPISGHKSVSWYQQVLGQGPQFIFQYYEKEERGRGNFPDRFSARQFPNYSSELNVNALLLGDSALYLCASSFAETEAFFGQGTRLTVV.

The CDR3 DNA reads as TGTGCCAGCAGCTTAAGCCAGGGTAGACGGGTATCCGAGCAGTACTTC. It specifies CASSLSQGRRVSEQYF. The gene calls are TRBV7-9 and TRBJ2-7; maybe TRBD1 (5 bases). This CDR3 comprises 16 residues. Per the germline V gene, CDR1 is SEHNR and CDR2 is FQNEAQ (reference sequence). The V end was cut by 2 bases, the J end by 6 bases, with 20 bases between.

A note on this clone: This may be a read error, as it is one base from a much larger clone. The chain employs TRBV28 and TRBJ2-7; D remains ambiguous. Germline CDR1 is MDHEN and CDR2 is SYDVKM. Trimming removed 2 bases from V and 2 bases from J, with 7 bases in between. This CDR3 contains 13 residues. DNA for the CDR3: TGTGCCAGCAGTTTAGGCAGGACCTACGAGCAGTACTTC. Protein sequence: CASSLGRTYEQYF.

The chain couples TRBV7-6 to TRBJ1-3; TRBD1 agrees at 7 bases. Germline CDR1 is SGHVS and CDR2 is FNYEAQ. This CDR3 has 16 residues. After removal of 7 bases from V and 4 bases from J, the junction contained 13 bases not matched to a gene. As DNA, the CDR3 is TGTGCCAGCACCCCCCTATCCGGGACAGCCGGAAACACCATATATTTT. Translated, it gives CASTPLSGTAGNTIYF. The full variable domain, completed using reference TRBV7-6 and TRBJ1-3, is GAGVSQSPRYKVTKRGQDVALRCDPISGHVSLYWYRQALGQGPEFLTYFNYEAQQDKSGLPNDRFSAERPEGSISTLTIQRTEQRDSAMYRCASTPLSGTAGNTIYFGEGSWLTVV.

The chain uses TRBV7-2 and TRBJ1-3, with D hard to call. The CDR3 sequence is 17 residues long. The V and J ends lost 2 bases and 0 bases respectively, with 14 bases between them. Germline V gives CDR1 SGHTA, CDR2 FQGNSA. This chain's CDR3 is CASSLLVGRSSGNTIYF. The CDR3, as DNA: TGTGCCAGCAGCTTATTAGTTGGACGGAGCTCTGGAAACACCATATATTTT. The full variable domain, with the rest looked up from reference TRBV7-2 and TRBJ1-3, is GAGVSQSPSNKVTEKGKDVELRCDPISGHTALYWYRQSLGQGLEFLIYFQGNSAPDKSGLPSDRFSAERTGGSVSTLTIQRTQQEDSAVYLCASSLLVGRSSGNTIYFGEGSWLTVV.

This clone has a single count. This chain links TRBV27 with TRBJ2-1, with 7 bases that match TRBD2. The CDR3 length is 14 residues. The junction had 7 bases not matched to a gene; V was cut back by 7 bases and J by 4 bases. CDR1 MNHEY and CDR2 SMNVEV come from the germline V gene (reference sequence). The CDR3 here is CASMGSSGYNEQFF. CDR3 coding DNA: TGTGCCAGCATGGGGTCTAGCGGTTACAATGAGCAGTTCTTC.

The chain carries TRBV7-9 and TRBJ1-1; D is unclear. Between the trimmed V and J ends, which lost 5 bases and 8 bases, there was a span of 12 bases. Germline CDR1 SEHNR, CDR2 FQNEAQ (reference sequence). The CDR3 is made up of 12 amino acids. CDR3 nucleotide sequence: TGTGCCAGCAGCCATGTCTGGGAGGAAGCTTTCTTT. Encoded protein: CASSHVWEEAFF.

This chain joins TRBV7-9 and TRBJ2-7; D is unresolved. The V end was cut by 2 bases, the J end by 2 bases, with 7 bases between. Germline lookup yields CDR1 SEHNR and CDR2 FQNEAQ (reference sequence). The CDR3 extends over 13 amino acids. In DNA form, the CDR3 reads TGTGCCAGCAGCTTAAAGGGCACCTACGAGCAGTACTTC. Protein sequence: CASSLKGTYEQYF.

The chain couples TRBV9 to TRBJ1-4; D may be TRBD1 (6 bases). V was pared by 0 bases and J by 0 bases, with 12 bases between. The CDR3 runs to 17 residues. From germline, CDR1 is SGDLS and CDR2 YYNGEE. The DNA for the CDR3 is TGTGCCAGCAGCGTAGAGGACAGAGTTGCAACTAATGAAAAACTGTTTTTT. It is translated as CASSVEDRVATNEKLFF.

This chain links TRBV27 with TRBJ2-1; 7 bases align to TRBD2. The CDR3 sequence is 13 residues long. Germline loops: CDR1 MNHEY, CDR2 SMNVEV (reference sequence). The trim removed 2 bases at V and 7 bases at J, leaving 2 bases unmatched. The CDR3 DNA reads TGTGCCAGCAGTTTAGCGGGAGCGAATGAGCAGTTCTTC. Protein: CASSLAGANEQFF.

This chain's CDR3 is CASSEAPNPFF. The CDR3 DNA reads as TGTGCCAGCAGCGAGGCCCCGAACCCGTTCTTC. V and J are TRBV6-1 and TRBJ2-1; D is unclear. Germline V lookup: CDR1 MNHNS, CDR2 SASEGT. The CDR3 loop spans 11 amino acids. Trimming left V 6 bases short and J 15 bases short, with 15 bases between.

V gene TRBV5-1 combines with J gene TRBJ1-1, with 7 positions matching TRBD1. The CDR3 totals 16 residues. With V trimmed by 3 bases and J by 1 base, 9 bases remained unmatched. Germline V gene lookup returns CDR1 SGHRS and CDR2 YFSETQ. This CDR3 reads CASSWDPGTENTEAFF. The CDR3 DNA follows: TGCGCCAGCAGCTGGGACCCCGGGACAGAGAACACTGAAGCTTTCTTT.

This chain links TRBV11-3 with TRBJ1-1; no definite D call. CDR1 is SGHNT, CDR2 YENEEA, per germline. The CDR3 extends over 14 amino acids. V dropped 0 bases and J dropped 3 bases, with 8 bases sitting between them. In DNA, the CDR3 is TGTGCCAGCAGCTTAGATATGCAGGACACTGAAGCTTTCTTT. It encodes CASSLDMQDTEAFF. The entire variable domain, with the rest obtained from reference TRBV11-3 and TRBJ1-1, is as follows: EAGVVQSPRYKIIEKKQPVAFWCNPISGHNTLYWYLQNLGQGPELLIRYENEEAVDDSQLPKDRFSAERLKGVDSTLKIQPAELGDSAVYLCASSLDMQDTEAFFGQGTRLTVV.

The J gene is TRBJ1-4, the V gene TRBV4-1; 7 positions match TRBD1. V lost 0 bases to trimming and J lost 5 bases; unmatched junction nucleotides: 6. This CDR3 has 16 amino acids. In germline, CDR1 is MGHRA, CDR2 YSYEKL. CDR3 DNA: TGCGCCAGCAGCCAAGATCTTGCCAGGGGGAATGAAAAACTGTTTTTT. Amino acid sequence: CASSQDLARGNEKLFF.

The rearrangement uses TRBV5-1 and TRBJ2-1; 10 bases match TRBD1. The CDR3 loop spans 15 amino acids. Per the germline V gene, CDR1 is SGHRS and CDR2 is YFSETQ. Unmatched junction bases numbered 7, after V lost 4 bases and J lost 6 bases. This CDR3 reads CASSPGTGVGNEQFF. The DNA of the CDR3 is TGCGCCAGCAGCCCCGGGACAGGGGTGGGCAATGAGCAGTTCTTC.

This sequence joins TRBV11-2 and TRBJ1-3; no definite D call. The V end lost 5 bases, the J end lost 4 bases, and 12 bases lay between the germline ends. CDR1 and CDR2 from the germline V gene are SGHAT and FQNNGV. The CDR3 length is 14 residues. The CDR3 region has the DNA TGTGCCAGCAGCGCCCTCGGGGTAGGAAACACCATATATTTT. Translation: CASSALGVGNTIYF.

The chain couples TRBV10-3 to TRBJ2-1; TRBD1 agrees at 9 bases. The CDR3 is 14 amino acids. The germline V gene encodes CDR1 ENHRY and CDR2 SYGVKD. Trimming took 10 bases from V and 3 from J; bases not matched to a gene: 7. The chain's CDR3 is CATLPGQGYNEQFF. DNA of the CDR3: TGTGCCACCCTCCCGGGACAGGGCTACAATGAGCAGTTCTTC.

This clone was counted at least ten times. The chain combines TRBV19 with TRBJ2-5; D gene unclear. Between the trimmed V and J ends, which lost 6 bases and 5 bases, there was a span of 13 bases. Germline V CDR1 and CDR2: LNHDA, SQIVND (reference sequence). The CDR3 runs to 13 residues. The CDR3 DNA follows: TGTGCCAGTAGCGGAGCACGGGCCGAGACCCAGTACTTC. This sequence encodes CASSGARAETQYF.

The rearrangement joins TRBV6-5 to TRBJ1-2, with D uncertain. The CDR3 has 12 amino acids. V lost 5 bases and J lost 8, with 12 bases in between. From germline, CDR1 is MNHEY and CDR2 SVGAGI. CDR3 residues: CASSGREGGYTF. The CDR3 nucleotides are TGTGCCAGCAGTGGGAGGGAGGGCGGCTACACCTTC.

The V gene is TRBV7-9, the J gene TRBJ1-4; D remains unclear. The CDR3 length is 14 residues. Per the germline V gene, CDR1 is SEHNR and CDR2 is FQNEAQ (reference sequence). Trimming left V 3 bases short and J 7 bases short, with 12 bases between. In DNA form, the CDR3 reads TGTGCCAGCAGCTTTTCCGGGAAGGGTGAAAAACTGTTTTTT. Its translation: CASSFSGKGEKLFF.

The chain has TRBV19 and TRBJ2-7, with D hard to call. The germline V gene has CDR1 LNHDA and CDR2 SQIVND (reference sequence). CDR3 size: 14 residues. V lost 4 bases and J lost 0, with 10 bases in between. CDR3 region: CASSKTLHSYEQYF. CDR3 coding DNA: TGTGCCAGTAGTAAAACTCTCCACTCCTACGAGCAGTACTTC.

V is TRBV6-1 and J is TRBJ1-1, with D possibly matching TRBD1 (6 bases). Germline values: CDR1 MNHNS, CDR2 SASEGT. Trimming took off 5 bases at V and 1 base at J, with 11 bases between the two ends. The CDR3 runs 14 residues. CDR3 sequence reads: CASSYTTGNTEAFF. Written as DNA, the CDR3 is TGTGCCAGCAGTTATACGACAGGGAACACTGAAGCTTTCTTT.

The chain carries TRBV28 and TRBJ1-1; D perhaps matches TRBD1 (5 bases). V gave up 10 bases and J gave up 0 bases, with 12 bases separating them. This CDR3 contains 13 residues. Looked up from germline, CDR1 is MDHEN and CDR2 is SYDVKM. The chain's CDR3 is CATHRLMNTEAFF. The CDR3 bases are TGTGCCACCCACAGGCTCATGAACACTGAAGCTTTCTTT.

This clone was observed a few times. This chain's CDR3 is CASSLVGVSYNEQFF. As DNA, the CDR3 is TGCGCCAGCAGCTTGGTAGGAGTCTCCTACAATGAGCAGTTCTTC. The chain uses TRBV5-1 and TRBJ2-1, with D uncertain. The CDR3 is made up of 15 amino acids. Germline V gene lookup returns CDR1 SGHRS and CDR2 YFSETQ. The V end lost 0 bases, the J end lost 0 bases, and 7 bases lay between the germline ends.

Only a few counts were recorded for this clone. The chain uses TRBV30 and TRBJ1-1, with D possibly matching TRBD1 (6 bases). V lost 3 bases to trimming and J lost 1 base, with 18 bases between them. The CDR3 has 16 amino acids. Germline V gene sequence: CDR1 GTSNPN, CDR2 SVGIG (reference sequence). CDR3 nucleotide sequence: TGTGCCTGGAGCGACCCGTCGGGGGGGGCGAACACTGAAGCTTTCTTT. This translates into CAWSDPSGGANTEAFF.

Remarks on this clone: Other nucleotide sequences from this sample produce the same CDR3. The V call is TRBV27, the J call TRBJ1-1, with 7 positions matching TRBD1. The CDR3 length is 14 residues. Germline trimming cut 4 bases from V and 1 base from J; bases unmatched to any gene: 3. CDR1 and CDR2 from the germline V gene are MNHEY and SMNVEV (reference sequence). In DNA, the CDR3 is TGTGCCAGCAGTTCAGGGGGGGCGAACACTGAAGCTTTCTTT. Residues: CASSSGGANTEAFF.

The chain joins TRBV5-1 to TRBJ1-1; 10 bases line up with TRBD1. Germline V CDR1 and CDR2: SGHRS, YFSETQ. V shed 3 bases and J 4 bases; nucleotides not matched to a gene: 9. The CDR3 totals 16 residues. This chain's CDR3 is CASSSIPGQGSTEAFF. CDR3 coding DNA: TGCGCCAGCAGCTCTATTCCGGGACAGGGGAGCACTGAAGCTTTCTTT.

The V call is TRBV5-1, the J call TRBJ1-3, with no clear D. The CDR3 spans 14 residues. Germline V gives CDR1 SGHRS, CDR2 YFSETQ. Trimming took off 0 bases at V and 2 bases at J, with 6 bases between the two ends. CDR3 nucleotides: TGCGCCAGCAGCTTGGCTGACCCTGGAAACACCATATATTTT. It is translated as CASSLADPGNTIYF.

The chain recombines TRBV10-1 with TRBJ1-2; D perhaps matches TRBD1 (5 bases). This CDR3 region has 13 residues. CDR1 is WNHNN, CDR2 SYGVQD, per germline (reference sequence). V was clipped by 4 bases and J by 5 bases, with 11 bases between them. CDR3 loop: CASSAGTRYGYTF. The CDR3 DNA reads TGCGCCAGCAGTGCCGGGACCCGTTATGGCTACACCTTC.